This T cell receptor beta chain was captured by sequencing in a study of radiation and T cells in renal cell carcinoma. Findings and caveats of the study: Top tumor clonotypes rose in blood 2 weeks post-radiation, then contracted.

On this clone: Its antigen is not identified.

The sample's time point: blood 4 weeks post-SBRT, at nephrectomy. Treatment defined: 15 Gy SBRT to primary tumor, nephrectomy 4 weeks later. Nephrectomy followed 15 Gy stereotactic body radiation by 4 weeks. After SBRT, blood was collected at 2 and 4 weeks, plus baseline. This renal cell carcinoma was of the clear cell type. The table came from immunoSEQ multiplex PCR; TCRdb's copy has only in-frame clones and leaves some out. The sample records some 44,000 clones, roughly 80% being singletons. The CDR3 is made up of 15 amino acids. V dropped 5 bases and J dropped 2 bases, with 13 bases sitting between them. Germline lookup yields CDR1 LNHDA and CDR2 SQIVND (reference sequence).

The receptor was isolated from a woman in her 70s with renal cell carcinoma. This rearrangement joins TRBV19 to TRBJ1-5, with D unresolved. Here the sequenced sample was blood, taken from a patient whose treatment included radiotherapy and nephrectomy. The DNA for the CDR3 is TGTGCCAGTAGTCCGGGCAGTGGTGGCAATCAGCCCCAGCATTTT. It encodes CASSPGSGGNQPQHF. The whole variable domain, filled in from reference TRBV19 and TRBJ1-5, reads DGGITQSPKYLFRKEGQNVTLSCEQNLNHDAMYWYRQDPGQGLRLIYYSQIVNDFQKGDIAEGYSVSREKKESFPLTVTSAQKNPTAFYLCASSPGSGGNQPQHFGDGTRLSIL.